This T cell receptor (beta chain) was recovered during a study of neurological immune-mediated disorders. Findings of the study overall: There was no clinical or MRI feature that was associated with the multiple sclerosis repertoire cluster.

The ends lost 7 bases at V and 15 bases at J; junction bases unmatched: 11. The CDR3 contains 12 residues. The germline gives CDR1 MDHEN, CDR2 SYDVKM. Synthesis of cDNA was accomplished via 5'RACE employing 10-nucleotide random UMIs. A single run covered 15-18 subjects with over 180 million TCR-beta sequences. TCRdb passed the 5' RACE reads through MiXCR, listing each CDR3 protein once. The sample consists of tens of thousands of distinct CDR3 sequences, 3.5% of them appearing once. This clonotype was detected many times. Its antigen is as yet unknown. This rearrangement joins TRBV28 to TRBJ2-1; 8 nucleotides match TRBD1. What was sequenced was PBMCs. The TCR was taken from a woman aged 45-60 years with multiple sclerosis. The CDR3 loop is CASTPGQGVRFF. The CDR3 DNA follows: TGTGCCAGCACCCCAGGACAGGGTGTTCGGTTCTTC.